Given below is one T cell receptor (beta chain) in context. This record belongs to a study of blood T cell repertoires in COVID-19. Study context: T cells, B-cell-depleted T cells, or PBMCs provided the cDNA or gDNA that served as material.

Per the authors' pipeline: Cell counts per sample came from amplifying reference gene primers. This table comes from immunoSEQ multiplex PCR, and its TCRdb copy is limited to in-frame clones, with some not included. The V and J calls and clone size were taken over from that table, and D and trimming were inferred from the DNA. The table lists about 140,000 clones, around 90% of them singletons, with about 1.7% in the top ten. Germline-derived CDR1 and CDR2 are KGHDR and SFDVKD. The CDR3 runs to 15 residues. J was trimmed by 5 bases and V by 4 bases; bases with no gene match: 6. The sample was peripheral blood. This clonotype originated in a woman aged 45-65 years with acute or convalescent COVID-19. The chain is built from TRBV24-1 and TRBJ2-5; 10 bases map to TRBD1. CDR3 bases: TGTGCCACCAGTGAGCGGGACAGGGGAGGCGAGACCCAGTACTTC. It is translated as CATSERDRGGETQYF.